This TCR beta chain was recorded in a study of T cell responses to AZD1222 COVID-19 vaccine. The germline V and J ends were trimmed by 11 bases and 2 bases, with 10 bases remaining between them. The CDR3 consists of 12 residues. Germline CDR1 and CDR2: MNHEY and SVGAGI. Libraries were prepared by immunoSEQ multiplex PCR; TCRdb keeps only in-frame clonotypes and omits some of them. The profile covers 120,000 to 150,000 clones, with 90% to 95% appearing a single time and roughly 5.5% taken by the ten largest. The sample holds one count of this clone. Sequenced here: peripheral blood, sampled on day 0 of AZD1222 vaccination. The TCR originated in an adult in good health. V gene TRBV6-5 combines with J gene TRBJ2-1; TRBD2 is a possible D gene (5 bases). This CDR3 reads CASSRTYNEQFF. For the CDR3, the DNA is TGTGCCTCTAGCAGGACCTACAATGAGCAGTTCTTC.